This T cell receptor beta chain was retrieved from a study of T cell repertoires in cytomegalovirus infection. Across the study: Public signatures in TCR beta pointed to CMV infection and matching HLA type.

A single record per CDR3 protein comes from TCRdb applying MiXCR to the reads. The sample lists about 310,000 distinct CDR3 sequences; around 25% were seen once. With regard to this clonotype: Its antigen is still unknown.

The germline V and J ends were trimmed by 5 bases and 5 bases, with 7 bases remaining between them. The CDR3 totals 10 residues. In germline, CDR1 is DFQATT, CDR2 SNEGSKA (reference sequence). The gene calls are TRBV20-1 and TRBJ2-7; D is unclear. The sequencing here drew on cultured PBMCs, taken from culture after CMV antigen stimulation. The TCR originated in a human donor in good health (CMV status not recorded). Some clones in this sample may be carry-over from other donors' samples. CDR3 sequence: CSASYHEQYF. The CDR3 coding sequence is TGCAGTGCTTCGTACCACGAGCAGTACTTC.